The 23 T cell receptor beta chains in this list originate from one sample, sequenced in a study of shared clonotypes between healthy human individuals. Naive CD8 cells were CD45RO-negative, positively selected for CCR7, excluding terminally differentiated effector memory CD45RA+ cells. Some clones are missing from TCRdb's copy, which holds only in-frame ones; the method was immunoSEQ multiplex PCR. This repertoire shows about 650,000 clones, around 95% found once; its top ten account for less than 0.13%. The sample was naive CD8+ T cells sorted from blood. All receptors come from a young woman in good health.

For this clone: Within the sample, other DNA sequences also encode this same CDR3. The chain combines TRBV29-1 with TRBJ2-5; possibly TRBD1 for D (6 bases). This CDR3 is built from 12 residues. Looked up from germline, CDR1 is SQVTM and CDR2 is ANQGSEA. V lost 3 bases and J 3 bases, leaving 8 bases between the germline ends. CDR3 loop: CSVDPGEETQYF. CDR3 nucleotides: TGCAGCGTTGATCCAGGGGAAGAGACCCAGTACTTC. Variable domain in full (rest from reference TRBV29-1 and TRBJ2-5): SAVISQKPSRDICQRGTSLTIQCQVDSQVTMMFWYRQQPGQSLTLIATANQGSEATYESGFVIDKFPISRPNLTFSTLTVSNMSPEDSSIYLCSVDPGEETQYFGPGTRLLVL.

The chain links TRBV7-9 to TRBJ2-3; tentative D call: TRBD2 (5 bases). The length of the CDR3 is 14 residues. Looked up from germline, CDR1 is SEHNR and CDR2 is FQNEAQ (reference sequence). Trimming removed 3 bases at V and 3 bases at J, with 10 bases between. CDR3 sequence (DNA): TGTGCCAGCAGCTTCCGAGGGATTACAGATACGCAGTATTTT. It codes for CASSFRGITDTQYF.

CDR3 nucleotides: TGTGCCAGCAGCTCCCTTGAGGGGGAGAAGTACACCGGGGAGCTGTTTTTT. Translated: CASSSLEGEKYTGELFF. This chain connects TRBV5-6 to TRBJ2-2; possibly TRBD1 for D (6 bases). The germline V and J ends were trimmed by 3 bases and 3 bases, with 18 bases remaining between them. Germline V CDR1 and CDR2: SGHDT, YYEEEE. The CDR3 loop spans 17 amino acids.

V gene TRBV19 combines with J gene TRBJ2-1, with 9 bases that match TRBD2. V shed 0 bases, J shed 6 bases, and the junction held 3 bases outside the gene matches. Germline values: CDR1 LNHDA, CDR2 SQIVND (reference sequence). The CDR3 length is 15 residues. The CDR3 region is CASSIDSGGTNEQFF. CDR3 sequence (DNA): TGTGCCAGTAGTATAGATAGCGGGGGAACCAATGAGCAGTTCTTC.

This clone is a singleton in its sample. This sample includes further DNA sequences coding for the same CDR3. This chain joins TRBV9 and TRBJ2-2; a possible D gene is TRBD2 (6 bases). The V end was cut by 0 bases, the J end by 1 base, with 7 bases between. Germline V gene data show CDR1 as SGDLS and CDR2 as YYNGEE. The CDR3 totals 15 residues. The CDR3 nucleotides are TGTGCCAGCAGCGTAGGGAGGGGGAACACCGGGGAGCTGTTTTTT. This sequence encodes CASSVGRGNTGELFF.

The gene calls are TRBV7-8 and TRBJ1-1; D not resolved. The CDR3 has 14 residues. V lost 0 bases and J 7 bases, leaving 12 bases between the germline ends. Germline V gene sequence: CDR1 SGHVS, CDR2 FQNEAQ. The CDR3 sequence: CASSLAGRQIEAFF. In DNA, the CDR3 is TGTGCCAGCAGCTTAGCGGGTCGGCAGATTGAAGCTTTCTTT.

This sequence joins TRBV7-9 and TRBJ2-7, with D perhaps TRBD1 (6 bases). CDR3 length: 13 amino acids. The V end was cut by 5 bases, the J end by 2 bases, with 10 bases between. Germline assignment: CDR1 SEHNR and CDR2 FQNEAQ (reference sequence). CDR3 residues: CASSPDSPYEQYF. The CDR3, as DNA: TGTGCCAGCAGCCCGGACAGTCCCTACGAGCAGTACTTC.

V gene TRBV4-1 combines with J gene TRBJ2-2; D unresolved. Germline V gene data show CDR1 as MGHRA and CDR2 as YSYEKL. The CDR3 extends over 14 amino acids. Trimming took off 0 bases at V and 7 bases at J, with 9 bases between the two ends. The CDR3 coding sequence is TGCGCCAGCAGCCAAGAAACCCGTAACGGGGAGCTGTTTTTT. Its translation is CASSQETRNGELFF.

The chain joins TRBV7-9 to TRBJ2-7, with 9 bases lining up with TRBD1. With V trimmed by 3 bases and J by 5 bases, 8 bases remained unmatched. CDR1 and CDR2 (germline): SEHNR, FQNEAQ (reference sequence). The CDR3 loop spans 15 amino acids. The CDR3 sequence: CASSLPPTGGDEQYF. In DNA, the CDR3 is TGTGCCAGCAGCTTGCCTCCCACAGGGGGCGACGAGCAGTACTTC.

V is TRBV29-1 and J is TRBJ2-1; 9 bases are a match to TRBD1. This CDR3 region has 12 residues. CDR1 SQVTM and CDR2 ANQGSEA come from the germline V gene. V lost 6 bases and J lost 6; bases outside the gene matches: 3. The CDR3 spells CSVRTGANEQFF. CDR3 DNA sequence: TGCAGCGTAAGGACAGGGGCCAATGAGCAGTTCTTC.

The CDR3 loop is CASSSGTSGSEQYF. The CDR3 DNA reads TGCGCCAGCAGCTCAGGGACTAGCGGGAGCGAGCAGTACTTC. V usage is TRBV5-1 and J usage is TRBJ2-7; 14 bases map to TRBD2. Germline V gives CDR1 SGHRS, CDR2 YFSETQ. V shed 3 bases and J 6 bases; nucleotides not matched to a gene: 2. This CDR3 region has 14 residues.

The genes are TRBV28 and TRBJ2-3, with TRBD1 identical over 7 bases. This CDR3 is 13 amino acids long. The V segment lost 10 bases and the J segment 3 bases; nucleotides outside the gene matches: 7. Germline V gene sequence: CDR1 MDHEN, CDR2 SYDVKM. For the CDR3, the DNA is TGTGCCATTTTTGACAGGGCGACAGATACGCAGTATTTT. Its translation is CAIFDRATDTQYF. The full variable domain, in which reference TRBV28 and TRBJ2-3 provide the parts outside the CDR3, is DVKVTQSSRYLVKRTGEKVFLECVQDMDHENMFWYRQDPGLGLRLIYFSYDVKMKEKGDIPEGYSVSREKKERFSLILESASTNQTSMYLCAIFDRATDTQYFGPGTRLTVL.

This clone was observed once. The chain employs TRBV6-5 and TRBJ2-1; possibly TRBD2 for D (5 bases). The germline V gene has CDR1 MNHEY and CDR2 SVGAGI. V dropped 8 bases and J dropped 4 bases, with 9 bases sitting between them. This CDR3 is built from 12 residues. CDR3 bases: TGTGCCAGCGGGAGTGGATACAATGAGCAGTTCTTC. This encodes CASGSGYNEQFF.

The rearrangement joins TRBV13 to TRBJ1-1, with D tentatively TRBD1 (5 bases). Germline lookup yields CDR1 PRHDT and CDR2 FYEKMQ (reference sequence). This CDR3 has 13 residues. V was trimmed by 5 bases and J by 6 bases, leaving 13 bases between them. The CDR3 nucleotides read TGTGCCAGCAGCCAGGGACCCCTCTCTGAAGCTTTCTTT. Its protein product is CASSQGPLSEAFF.

This chain connects TRBV27 to TRBJ2-1; TRBD2 matches 11 bases. The V gene's germline CDR1 is MNHEY and CDR2 SMNVEV (reference sequence). The J segment lost 5 bases and the V segment lost 5 bases, leaving 5 bases of the junction unmatched. The CDR3 totals 15 residues. The DNA of the CDR3 is TGTGCCAGCAGTATCGGGACTAGCGGAAACAATGAGCAGTTCTTC. It specifies CASSIGTSGNNEQFF.

The chain is built from TRBV7-9 and TRBJ1-1, with a weak D call TRBD1 (5 bases). Trimming left V 1 base short and J 0 bases short, with 12 bases between. The CDR3 has 16 amino acids. CDR1 is SEHNR, CDR2 FQNEAQ, per germline (reference sequence). The CDR3 region has the DNA TGTGCCAGCAGCTTAGTCGGGGGGAGGATGAACACTGAAGCTTTCTTT. The encoded protein is CASSLVGGRMNTEAFF.

The chain is built from TRBV7-9 and TRBJ2-5; the D call may be TRBD1 or TRBD2 (6 bases each). This CDR3 spans 16 amino acids. Germline V gene sequence: CDR1 SEHNR, CDR2 FQNEAQ (reference sequence). Trimming pared 5 bases from V and 5 bases from J, leaving 21 bases between. DNA for the CDR3: TGTGCCAGCAGCCCGCCCAATATACAGGGAGGCGAGACCCAGTACTTC. The encoded protein is CASSPPNIQGGETQYF.

Note on this clone: The sample holds other DNA sequences that translate to the same CDR3. The rearrangement joins TRBV5-6 to TRBJ2-7, with D tentatively TRBD2 (5 bases). V gave up 1 base and J gave up 4 bases, with 6 bases separating them. The CDR3 spans 12 residues. Germline CDR1 reads SGHDT; CDR2 reads YYEEEE. The chain's CDR3 is CASSLSGYEQYF. In DNA, the CDR3 is TGTGCCAGCAGCTTGAGCGGATACGAGCAGTACTTC.

This chain connects TRBV6-5 to TRBJ1-1; possibly TRBD1 for D (6 bases). V gave up 5 bases and J gave up 5 bases, with 15 bases separating them. CDR1 MNHEY and CDR2 SVGAGI come from the germline V gene. The length of the CDR3 is 14 residues. CDR3 sequence reads: CASSAGDIMTEAFF. The CDR3 DNA reads TGTGCCAGCAGTGCCGGGGACATAATGACTGAAGCTTTCTTT.

This clone was detected once. This rearrangement joins TRBV18 to TRBJ2-7; a possible D gene is TRBD1 (5 bases). CDR1 and CDR2 (germline): KGHSH, LQKENI. The length of the CDR3 is 13 residues. V was shortened by 3 bases and J by 7 bases, with 13 bases between the two germline ends. The CDR3 DNA follows: TGTGCCAGCTCACCGCAAGGGGCCGGGGAGCAGTACTTC. The encoded protein is CASSPQGAGEQYF.

The chain links TRBV15 to TRBJ2-4; D not certain. Trimming stripped 5 bases from V and 0 bases from J, with 11 bases between. The CDR3 is 15 amino acids. Germline CDR1 reads LNHNV; CDR2 reads YYDKDF (reference sequence). In nucleotides, the CDR3 is TGTGCCACCAGCGCCGGGCGAGAAGCCAAAAACATTCAGTACTTC. This translates into CATSAGREAKNIQYF.

J is TRBJ1-1 and V is TRBV5-6, with D unresolved. This CDR3 region has 15 residues. Germline values: CDR1 SGHDT, CDR2 YYEEEE. The V gene lost 4 bases and the J gene lost 1 base, with 14 bases spanning the gap. The CDR3 is CASSEDATGNTEAFF. In DNA, the CDR3 is TGTGCCAGCAGCGAGGACGCGACGGGGAACACTGAAGCTTTCTTT.

The CDR3 sequence: CASSLISGDDEQYF. The CDR3 DNA is TGTGCCAGCAGTTTGATTTCAGGGGACGACGAGCAGTACTTC. V and J are TRBV27 and TRBJ2-7; D possibly corresponds to TRBD1 (6 bases). Germline values: CDR1 MNHEY, CDR2 SMNVEV (reference sequence). The CDR3 is 14 residues long. V lost 3 bases and J 5 bases, leaving 14 bases between the germline ends.